Included here is one TCR beta chain sequence, with context. Its antigen is still unknown. This sample's time point: week 23, last vaccination. Doses consisted of 300 ug of mutant IDH1 20-mer peptide each, paired with topical imiquimod. In every donor, the tumor was a new WHO grade 3 or 4 IDH1-mutant, ATRX-lost astrocytoma. This record comes from a study of a mutant IDH1 vaccine in newly diagnosed glioma. The wider study: All eight of the vaccinations patients received fell in weeks 1, 3, 5, 7, 11, 15, 19 and 23.

Study-wide points: Among top peripheral T cell clonotypes, changes seemed unrelated to pseudoprogression.

The method was immunoSEQ multiplex PCR; TCRdb's version includes in-frame clones alone and lacks a portion of them. The table lists 35,000 to 45,000 clones, around 79% of them singletons. The germline V and J ends were trimmed by 0 bases and 6 bases, with 9 bases remaining between them. The CDR3 loop spans 13 amino acids. Per germline, CDR1 KGHSH and CDR2 LQKENI. The input for sequencing was PBMCs, taken from a glioma patient whose treatment included an IDH1 peptide vaccine. This receptor was obtained from a woman aged 40 to 55 with glioma. Some clones in this sample may be carry-over from other donors' samples. The rearrangement uses TRBV18 and TRBJ2-7; possibly TRBD2 for D (6 bases). CDR3 DNA: TGTGCCAGCTCACCACCGACGACTAGCGAGCAGTACTTC. Translation: CASSPPTTSEQYF.